These 5 T cell receptor beta chains originate from one sample sequenced in a study of blood T cell repertoires in COVID-19. Clones were sequenced by immunoSEQ multiplex PCR, and TCRdb holds only the in-frame ones, with some missing. The sample includes 200,000 to 250,000 clones, roughly 85% of them seen just once. The sample taken for sequencing was peripheral blood. All receptors derive from a woman aged 18-29 years who had recovered from COVID-19.

This clone was recorded only once. The rearrangement links TRBV29-1 to TRBJ2-7; 11 bases line up with TRBD2. The ends lost 2 bases at V and 4 bases at J; junction bases unmatched: 7. The CDR3 is 15 residues long. Germline-derived CDR1 and CDR2 are SQVTM and ANQGSEA. CDR3 in amino acids: CSVERTGLAGYEQYF. The DNA for the CDR3 is TGCAGCGTTGAACGAACTGGACTAGCGGGTTACGAGCAGTACTTC.

This CDR3 reads CASSPDRVLNQPQHF. CDR3 nucleotides: TGTGCCAGCAGCCCTGACAGGGTTTTAAATCAGCCCCAGCATTTT. The chain carries TRBV7-8 and TRBJ1-5, with 7 bases fitting TRBD1. Germline CDR1 and CDR2: SGHVS and FQNEAQ. This CDR3 contains 15 residues. Trimming removed 5 bases from V and 4 bases from J; junction bases left unmatched: 8.

The J gene is TRBJ1-1, the V gene TRBV6-5; D unclear. Trimming cost V 7 bases and J 0 bases, with 12 bases left between them. This CDR3 is built from 14 residues. Germline V gene sequence: CDR1 MNHEY, CDR2 SVGAGI. CDR3 residues: CASTSPQMNTEAFF. The CDR3 coding sequence is TGTGCCAGCACCTCCCCTCAGATGAACACTGAAGCTTTCTTT.

The chain recombines TRBV24-1 with TRBJ1-5; D is undetermined. The CDR3 loop spans 11 amino acids. V was trimmed by 7 bases and J by 5 bases, leaving 5 bases between them. Germline V lookup: CDR1 KGHDR, CDR2 SFDVKD. Written as DNA, the CDR3 is TGTGCCACCAGCCCGGATCAGCCCCAGCATTTT. It encodes CATSPDQPQHF.

The chain combines TRBV4-1 with TRBJ1-2; D is possibly TRBD1 (5 bases). Germline-derived CDR1 and CDR2 are MGHRA and YSYEKL. Trimming removed 0 bases from V and 4 bases from J, with 18 bases in between. This CDR3 region has 17 residues. The CDR3 DNA reads TGCGCCAGCAGCCAAGAAGGTAGGGGCAGCCTAATCTATGGCTACACCTTC. It is translated as CASSQEGRGSLIYGYTF.